This entry lists 13 T cell receptor beta chains sequenced from one sample in a study of cytomegalovirus exposure and HLA in healthy donors. Vbeta (60) and Jbeta (13) primers were used in the PCR. Libraries were prepared by immunoSEQ multiplex PCR; TCRdb keeps only in-frame clonotypes and omits some of them. The sample records around 97,000 clones, more than 65% being singletons. Input material: PBMCs. These receptors were obtained from a woman aged 18-29 years in good health and CMV-seropositive.

The V and J genes are TRBV19 and TRBJ2-5; TRBD1 matches at 11 bases. J was trimmed by 4 bases and V by 7 bases; bases with no gene match: 11. CDR1 is LNHDA and CDR2 is SQIVND in the germline V gene (reference sequence). CDR3 length: 16 amino acids. The CDR3 region is CASKDRGPSPRETQYF. In DNA form, the CDR3 reads TGTGCCAGTAAGGACAGGGGGCCATCCCCCCGAGAGACCCAGTACTTC. The variable domain in full, with the rest retrieved from reference TRBV19 and TRBJ2-5, is DGGITQSPKYLFRKEGQNVTLSCEQNLNHDAMYWYRQDPGQGLRLIYYSQIVNDFQKGDIAEGYSVSREKKESFPLTVTSAQKNPTAFYLCASKDRGPSPRETQYFGPGTRLLVL.

The chain recombines TRBV7-9 with TRBJ1-1, with D uncertain. The germline V and J ends were trimmed by 4 bases and 0 bases, with 21 bases remaining between them. Germline loops: CDR1 SEHNR, CDR2 FQNEAQ (reference sequence). This CDR3 is built from 18 residues. CDR3 sequence (DNA): TGTGCCAGCAGCTCCCCTTCGGGGTTGGGCAGTTTGAACACTGAAGCTTTCTTT. The encoded protein is CASSSPSGLGSLNTEAFF.

The rearrangement uses TRBV15 and TRBJ1-1, with D perhaps TRBD1 (6 bases). Per germline, CDR1 LNHNV and CDR2 YYDKDF (reference sequence). The CDR3 has 14 residues. V was clipped by 6 bases and J by 0 bases, with 11 bases between them. The CDR3 here is CATSLHRVNTEAFF. The CDR3 region has the DNA TGTGCCACCAGTCTGCACAGGGTGAACACTGAAGCTTTCTTT.

V usage is TRBV11-1 and J usage is TRBJ2-2; TRBD2 matches at 10 bases. CDR3 length equals 18 residues. Trimming at V came to 2 bases and at J to 4 bases, leaving 10 bases not matched to a gene. Germline CDR1 is SGHAT and CDR2 is FQDESV (reference sequence). The CDR3 is CASSLQRGGLSGTGELFF. CDR3 sequence (DNA): TGTGCCAGCAGCTTACAGCGGGGGGGCCTTTCTGGCACCGGGGAGCTGTTTTTT.

The chain links TRBV5-1 to TRBJ2-2; TRBD1 aligns across 11 bases. CDR1 SGHRS and CDR2 YFSETQ come from the germline V gene. V shed 7 bases, J shed 4 bases, and the junction held 0 bases outside the gene matches. This CDR3 has 13 amino acids. This CDR3 is CASGTGGTGELFF. CDR3 in DNA: TGCGCCAGCGGGACAGGGGGCACCGGGGAGCTGTTTTTT.

The sample holds one count of this clone. The chain has TRBV10-2 and TRBJ2-2, with TRBD1 identical over 8 bases. CDR3 length: 14 residues. V lost 6 bases and J lost 3; bases outside the gene matches: 3. Germline CDR1 and CDR2: WSHSY and SAAADI. The CDR3 sequence: CASRGTGYTGELFF. The CDR3 coding sequence is TGCGCCAGCAGGGGGACAGGCTACACCGGGGAGCTGTTTTTT.

V usage is TRBV2 and J usage is TRBJ2-2, with D maybe TRBD1 (6 bases). The germline CDR1 and CDR2 sequences are SNHLY and FYNNEI. V dropped 7 bases and J dropped 4 bases, with 19 bases sitting between them. The CDR3 length is 16 residues. This CDR3 is CASKPGQGFATGELFF. DNA for the CDR3: TGTGCCAGCAAACCGGGGCAGGGGTTCGCCACCGGGGAGCTGTTTTTT.

The chain carries TRBV30 and TRBJ2-1; 8 nucleotides align to TRBD2. CDR3 length: 15 amino acids. Germline V gene lookup returns CDR1 GTSNPN and CDR2 SVGIG (reference sequence). V lost 2 bases to trimming and J lost 6 bases; unmatched junction nucleotides: 9. CDR3 sequence reads: CAWSPSGRGINEQFF. CDR3 coding DNA: TGTGCCTGGAGTCCCAGCGGGAGAGGCATCAATGAGCAGTTCTTC.

V is TRBV5-6 and J is TRBJ1-2, with 10 bases lining up with TRBD1. This CDR3 spans 13 amino acids. Trimming at V came to 4 bases and at J to 6 bases, leaving 3 bases not matched to a gene. Looked up from germline, CDR1 is SGHDT and CDR2 is YYEEEE. The CDR3 spells CASSTGTGDGYTF. The CDR3 nucleotides read TGTGCCAGCAGCACCGGGACAGGGGATGGCTACACCTTC.

V usage is TRBV5-1 and J usage is TRBJ1-1, with TRBD1 identical over 7 bases. The CDR3 runs to 13 residues. CDR1 SGHRS and CDR2 YFSETQ come from the germline V gene. The junction had 2 bases not matched to a gene; V was cut back by 2 bases and J by 4 bases. CDR3 DNA: TGCGCCAGCAGCTTACAGGGGCCCACTGAAGCTTTCTTT. Translation: CASSLQGPTEAFF.

The rearrangement links TRBV28 to TRBJ2-5; tentatively, D is TRBD2 (7 bases). The CDR3 covers 14 residues. Per germline, CDR1 MDHEN and CDR2 SYDVKM. Trimming cost V 4 bases and J 5 bases, with 14 bases left between them. The CDR3 is CASSSGGRRETQYF. The CDR3, as DNA: TGTGCCAGCAGTTCCGGGGGGCGCCGGGAGACCCAGTACTTC.

The gene calls are TRBV9 and TRBJ2-2; a weak D match, TRBD2 (5 bases). CDR1 and CDR2 from the germline V gene are SGDLS and YYNGEE. Trimming left V 2 bases short and J 7 bases short, with 9 bases between. The CDR3 runs to 13 residues. The CDR3 DNA reads TGTGCCAGCAGCGTCGGACTCGGCGGGGAGCTGTTTTTT. Translating gives CASSVGLGGELFF.

The chain couples TRBV13 to TRBJ2-5; 10 nucleotides align to TRBD2. The CDR3 loop spans 14 amino acids. The germline gives CDR1 PRHDT, CDR2 FYEKMQ (reference sequence). Trimming cost V 3 bases and J 5 bases; bases outside gene matches: 3. The chain's CDR3 is CASSFGTSDETQYF. The DNA for the CDR3 is TGTGCCAGCAGCTTTGGGACTAGCGATGAGACCCAGTACTTC. The full variable domain, completed using reference TRBV13 and TRBJ2-5, is AAGVIQSPRHLIKEKRETATLKCYPIPRHDTVYWYQQGPGQDPQFLISFYEKMQSDKGSIPDRFSAQQFSDYHSELNMSSLELGDSALYFCASSFGTSDETQYFGPGTRLLVL.